One T cell receptor (beta chain) is described in this entry. What it binds is unknown. This sample was taken from a study of post-analysis software for immune sequencing data. Looking at the study overall: Relapsing-remitting, secondary progressive and progressive-relapsing courses of multiple sclerosis were included.

Whole-study results and caveats: A significant reduction in normalized Chao1 diversity was observed in multiple sclerosis patients versus controls. Patients used about 5 TRBV segments, including TRBV5-6, TRBV5-1 and TRBV20-1, more often than controls. Co-batched samples clustered tightly together by F measure.

The authors incorporated unique molecular identifiers into the TCR beta cDNA libraries. Input amounts of about 0.95 to 11 million T cells were used. These gave roughly 0.5 million cDNA molecules, so each molecule approximated one T cell. TCRdb used MiXCR to reprocess the PCR reads, holding one entry per CDR3 protein. The sample lists about 540,000 distinct CDR3 sequences, 30% to 40% occurring once. Germline CDR1 is SQVTM and CDR2 is ANQGSEA. V dropped 6 bases and J dropped 4 bases, with 9 bases sitting between them. The length of the CDR3 is 11 residues. V usage is TRBV29-1 and J usage is TRBJ1-2, with no clear D. The clonotype comes from a girl aged 2-17 years with multiple sclerosis. Specimen: blood. CDR3: CSVLLGYGYTF. CDR3 nucleotide sequence: TGCAGCGTCCTTCTCGGCTATGGCTACACCTTC.